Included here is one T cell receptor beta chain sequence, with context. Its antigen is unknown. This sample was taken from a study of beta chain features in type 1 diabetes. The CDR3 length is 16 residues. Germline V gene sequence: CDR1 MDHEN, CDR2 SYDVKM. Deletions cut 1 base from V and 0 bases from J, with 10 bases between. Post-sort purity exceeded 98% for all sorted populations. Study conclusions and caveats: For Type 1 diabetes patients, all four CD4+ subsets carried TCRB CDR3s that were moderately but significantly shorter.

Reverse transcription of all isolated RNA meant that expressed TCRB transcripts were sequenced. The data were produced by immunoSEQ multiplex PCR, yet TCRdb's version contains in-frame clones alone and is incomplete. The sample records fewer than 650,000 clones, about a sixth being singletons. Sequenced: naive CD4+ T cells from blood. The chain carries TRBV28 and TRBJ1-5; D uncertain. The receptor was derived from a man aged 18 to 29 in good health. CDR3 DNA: TGTGCCAGCAGTTTATTAGGCGTCGGTAGCAATCAGCCCCAGCATTTT. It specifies CASSLLGVGSNQPQHF.